The sequence of this T cell receptor (beta chain) was determined in a study of cytomegalovirus exposure and HLA in healthy donors. PCR used 60 Vbeta primers and 13 Jbeta primers. Here immunoSEQ multiplex PCR was the method, and the copy in TCRdb shows in-frame clones only, minus some. The sample consists of 65,000 to 95,000 clones, about 80% of them appearing once. The sequence derives from a man aged 30 to 45 in good health and CMV-seronegative. The sequenced material came from PBMCs.

CDR3 coding DNA: TGTGCCAGCAACATACGATATGAACTGTTTTTT. This encodes CASNIRYELFF. The V gene is TRBV2, the J gene TRBJ1-4, with unresolved D. This CDR3 region has 11 residues. V was clipped by 7 bases and J by 12 bases, with 12 bases between them. Germline V gene sequence: CDR1 SNHLY, CDR2 FYNNEI.